This TCR beta chain comes out of a study of CD8 T cells in Susac syndrome. RNA was extracted with the RNeasy kit, and a quantity of about 0.45 to 1 ug was reverse transcribed using random hexamers. TCRdb reprocessed the immunoSEQ multiplex PCR reads with MiXCR, giving one entry per CDR3 protein. Seen here are about 160,000 distinct CDR3 sequences, 94% observed once, and the top ten hold about 0.095%. What was sequenced was CD4+ T cells from PBMCs. The sequence came from a human donor with multiple sclerosis.

DNA of the CDR3: TGCAGTGCTAGAGATCTAGGGGACAGAGTATATCAGCCCCAGCATTTT. It yields the protein CSARDLGDRVYQPQHF. The chain employs TRBV20-1 and TRBJ1-5; 7 positions agree with TRBD1. The junction had 10 bases not matched to a gene; V was cut back by 0 bases and J by 5 bases. The CDR3 has 16 residues. The germline V gene has CDR1 DFQATT and CDR2 SNEGSKA (reference sequence).